These 4 T cell receptor beta chains share one sample of origin, sequenced in a study of Graves' ophthalmopathy and Graves' hyperthyroidism. The sequenced template was RNA, covering the TCR beta CDR3 region. First-round RT-PCR used HTBI primers; second-round multiplex PCR followed. TCRdb reprocessed the multiplex PCR reads via MiXCR and lists one record per CDR3 protein. The table shows about 600,000 distinct CDR3 sequences, with under 40% occurring only once. The specimen was peripheral blood or thyroid tissue (not recorded which). The origin of the receptors is an adult man with Graves' hyperthyroidism.

Comments on this clonotype: A read error may produce the germline difference seen at one junction end. V usage is TRBV7-9 and J usage is TRBJ2-5; 10 positions agree with TRBD2. CDR1 and CDR2 from the germline V gene are SEHNR and FQNEAQ (reference sequence). This CDR3 contains 14 residues. Here the CDR3 reads CASSLEGTGTSVFF. In nucleotides, the CDR3 is TGTGCCAGCAGCTTAGAGGGAACCGGGACTAGCGTTTTCTTC. The full variable domain, with the rest looked up from reference TRBV7-9 and TRBJ2-5, is DTGVSQNPRHKITKRGQNVTFRCDPISEHNRLYWYRQTLGQGPEFLTYFQNEAQLEKSRLLSDRFSAERPKGSFSTLEIQRTEQGDSAMYLCASSLEGTGTSVFFGPGTRLLVL.

This clonotype was recorded only once. The chain recombines TRBV10-3 with TRBJ1-4; possible D gene TRBD1, 6 bases. In germline, CDR1 is ENHRY, CDR2 SYGVKD. This CDR3 has 14 residues. V was shortened by 6 bases and J by 1 base, with 9 bases between the two germline ends. CDR3 sequence: CAIRGHLTNEKLFF. The CDR3 DNA reads as TGTGCCATCAGGGGACACCTAACTAATGAAAAACTGTTTTTT.

V usage is TRBV7-9 and J usage is TRBJ2-6; 8 nucleotides agree with TRBD1. V lost 5 bases and J lost 10; bases outside the gene matches: 10. The CDR3 is 15 amino acids. The V gene's germline CDR1 is SEHNR and CDR2 FQNEAQ (reference sequence). The CDR3: CASSPPRTGRNVLTF. In DNA form, the CDR3 reads TGTGCCAGCAGCCCACCCCGGACAGGGCGGAACGTCCTGACTTTC.

This clonotype occurred many times. CDR3 DNA sequence: TGTGCCAGCAGCCCAGGGGTTTCCTACGAGCAGTACTTC. Its translation: CASSPGVSYEQYF. V is TRBV9 and J is TRBJ2-7, with D tentatively TRBD1 (6 bases). Germline CDR1 reads SGDLS; CDR2 reads YYNGEE. The length of the CDR3 is 13 residues. Deletions cut 4 bases from V and 1 base from J, with 9 bases between.